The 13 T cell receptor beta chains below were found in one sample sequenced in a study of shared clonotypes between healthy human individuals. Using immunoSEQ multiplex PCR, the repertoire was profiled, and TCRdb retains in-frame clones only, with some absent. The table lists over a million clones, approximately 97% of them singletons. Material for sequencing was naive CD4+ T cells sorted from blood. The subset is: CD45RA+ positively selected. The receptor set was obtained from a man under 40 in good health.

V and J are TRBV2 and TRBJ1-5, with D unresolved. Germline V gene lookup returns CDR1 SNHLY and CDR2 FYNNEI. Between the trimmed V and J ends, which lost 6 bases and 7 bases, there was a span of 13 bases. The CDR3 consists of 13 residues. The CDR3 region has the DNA TGTGCCAGCAGGGGAAGTCCATCGCAGCCCCAGCATTTT. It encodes CASRGSPSQPQHF.

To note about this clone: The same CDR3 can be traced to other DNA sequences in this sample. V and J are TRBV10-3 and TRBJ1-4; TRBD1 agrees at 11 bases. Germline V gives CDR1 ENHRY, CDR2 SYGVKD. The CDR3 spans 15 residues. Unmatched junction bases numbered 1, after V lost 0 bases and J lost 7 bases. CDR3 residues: CAISESGQGGEKLFF. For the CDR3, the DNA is TGTGCCATCAGTGAGTCGGGACAGGGGGGTGAAAAACTGTTTTTT.

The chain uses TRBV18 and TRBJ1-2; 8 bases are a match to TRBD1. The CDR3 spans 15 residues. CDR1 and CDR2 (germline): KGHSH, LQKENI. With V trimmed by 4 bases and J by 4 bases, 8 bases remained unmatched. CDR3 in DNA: TGTGCCAGCTCACAAGCAGGGGGCACTCTCTATGGCTACACCTTC. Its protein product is CASSQAGGTLYGYTF.

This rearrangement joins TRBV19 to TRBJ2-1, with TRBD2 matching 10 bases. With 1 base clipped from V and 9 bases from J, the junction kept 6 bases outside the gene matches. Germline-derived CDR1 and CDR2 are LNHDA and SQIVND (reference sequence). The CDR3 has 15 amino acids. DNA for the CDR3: TGTGCCAGTAGTATAGCCCCTAGCGGGAGCGGTGAGCAGTTCTTC. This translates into CASSIAPSGSGEQFF. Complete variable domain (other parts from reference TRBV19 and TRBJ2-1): DGGITQSPKYLFRKEGQNVTLSCEQNLNHDAMYWYRQDPGQGLRLIYYSQIVNDFQKGDIAEGYSVSREKKESFPLTVTSAQKNPTAFYLCASSIAPSGSGEQFFGPGTRLTVL.

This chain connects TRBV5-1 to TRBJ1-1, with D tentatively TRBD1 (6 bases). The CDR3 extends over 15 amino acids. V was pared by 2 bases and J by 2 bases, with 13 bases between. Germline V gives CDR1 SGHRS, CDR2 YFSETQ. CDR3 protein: CASSLQGSGNTEAFF. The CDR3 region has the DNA TGCGCCAGCAGCTTACAGGGATCAGGTAACACTGAAGCTTTCTTT.

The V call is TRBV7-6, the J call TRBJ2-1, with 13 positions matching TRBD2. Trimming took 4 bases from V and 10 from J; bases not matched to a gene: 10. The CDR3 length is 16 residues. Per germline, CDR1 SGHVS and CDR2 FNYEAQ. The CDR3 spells CASSSILAGGPGEQFF. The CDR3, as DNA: TGTGCCAGCAGCTCAATACTAGCGGGAGGGCCGGGGGAGCAGTTCTTC.

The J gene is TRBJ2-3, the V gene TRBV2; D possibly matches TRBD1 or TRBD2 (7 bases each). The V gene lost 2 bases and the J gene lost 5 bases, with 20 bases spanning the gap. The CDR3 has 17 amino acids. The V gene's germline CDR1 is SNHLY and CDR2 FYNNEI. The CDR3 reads CASSELQGEGHGDTQYF. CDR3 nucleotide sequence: TGTGCCAGCAGTGAACTGCAGGGGGAGGGCCATGGAGATACGCAGTATTTT.

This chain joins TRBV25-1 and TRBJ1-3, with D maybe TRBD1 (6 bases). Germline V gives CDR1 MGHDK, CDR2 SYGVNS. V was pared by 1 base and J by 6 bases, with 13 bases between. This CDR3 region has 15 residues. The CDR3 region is CASSEFGGRENTIYF. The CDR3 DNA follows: TGTGCCAGCAGTGAATTTGGGGGGCGGGAAAACACCATATATTTT.

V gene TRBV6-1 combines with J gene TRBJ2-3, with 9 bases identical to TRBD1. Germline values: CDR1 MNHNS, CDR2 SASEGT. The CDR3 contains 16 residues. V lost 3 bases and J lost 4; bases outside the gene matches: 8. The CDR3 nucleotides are TGTGCCAGCAGTGACGCCGGGACAGGGATTTCAGATACGCAGTATTTT. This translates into CASSDAGTGISDTQYF.

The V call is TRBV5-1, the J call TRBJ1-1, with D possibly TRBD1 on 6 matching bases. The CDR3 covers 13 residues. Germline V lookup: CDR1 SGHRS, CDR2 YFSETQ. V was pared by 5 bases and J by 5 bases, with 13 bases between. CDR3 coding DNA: TGCGCCAGCAGAATGGGGGCAGGTACTGAAGCTTTCTTT. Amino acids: CASRMGAGTEAFF. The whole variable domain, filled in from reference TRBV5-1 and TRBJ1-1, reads KAGVTQTPRYLIKTRGQQVTLSCSPISGHRSVSWYQQTPGQGLQFLFEYFSETQRNKGNFPGRFSGRQFSNSRSEMNVSTLELGDSALYLCASRMGAGTEAFFGQGTRLTVV.

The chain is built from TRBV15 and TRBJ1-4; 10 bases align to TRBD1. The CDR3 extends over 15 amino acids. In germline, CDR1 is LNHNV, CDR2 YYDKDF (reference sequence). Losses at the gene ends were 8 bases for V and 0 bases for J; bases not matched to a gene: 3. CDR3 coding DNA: TGTGCCACCGATGGGACAGGGGCAACTAATGAAAAACTGTTTTTT. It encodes CATDGTGATNEKLFF.

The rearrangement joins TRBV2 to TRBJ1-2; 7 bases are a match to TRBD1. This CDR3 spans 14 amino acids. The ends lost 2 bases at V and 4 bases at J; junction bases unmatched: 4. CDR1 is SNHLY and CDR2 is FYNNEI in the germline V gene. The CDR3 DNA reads TGTGCCAGCAGTGAACCCGGGACAGCCTATGGCTACACCTTC. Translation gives CASSEPGTAYGYTF. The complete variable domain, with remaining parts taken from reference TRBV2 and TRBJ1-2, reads EPEVTQTPSHQVTQMGQEVILRCVPISNHLYFYWYRQILGQKVEFLVSFYNNEISEKSEIFDDQFSVERPDGSNFTLKIRSTKLEDSAMYFCASSEPGTAYGYTFGSGTRLTVV.

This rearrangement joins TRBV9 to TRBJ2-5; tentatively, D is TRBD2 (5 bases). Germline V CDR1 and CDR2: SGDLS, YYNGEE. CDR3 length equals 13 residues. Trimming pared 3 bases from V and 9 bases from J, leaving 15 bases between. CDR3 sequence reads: CASSAELLGAQYF. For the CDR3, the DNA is TGTGCCAGCAGCGCCGAGCTCCTCGGGGCCCAGTACTTC. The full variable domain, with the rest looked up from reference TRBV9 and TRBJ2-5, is DSGVTQTPKHLITATGQRVTLRCSPRSGDLSVYWYQQSLDQGLQFLIQYYNGEERAKGNILERFSAQQFPDLHSELNLSSLELGDSALYFCASSAELLGAQYFGPGTRLLVL.